The next 20 T cell receptor beta chains were all read from a single sample in a study of control samples from healthy donors and cancer patients (dated by TCRdb to the early 2020s). Libraries were constructed by the immunoSEQ multiplex PCR assay. TCRdb retrieved this table from immuneACCESS and kept in-frame rearrangements only. Not all clones are present; in checked studies, unresolved V genes account for under half, and no reason is known for the remainder. The sample contains 140,000 or so clones, approximately 91% of them found a single time. Roughly 3.2% of the sample comes from the top ten. Sample: blood. The receptors originated from a man younger than 45 in good health.

The CDR3 is CASRDPGQVNEQYF. Written as DNA, the CDR3 is TGTGCCAGCAGGGATCCGGGACAGGTGAACGAGCAGTACTTC. The chain couples TRBV6-6 to TRBJ2-7; 8 positions match TRBD1. The CDR3 is 14 residues long. Germline V CDR1 and CDR2: MNHNY, SVGAGI (reference sequence). V was pared by 6 bases and J by 5 bases, with 9 bases of the junction left unmatched.

The chain uses TRBV20-1 and TRBJ1-3; no firm D call. Germline V gives CDR1 DFQATT, CDR2 SNEGSKA (reference sequence). The CDR3 is 14 amino acids. The germline V and J ends were trimmed by 3 bases and 2 bases, with 11 bases remaining between them. CDR3 amino acids: CSASFRSTGNTIYF. The CDR3 nucleotides are TGCAGTGCTAGTTTCAGGTCCACTGGAAACACCATATATTTT.

The chain couples TRBV5-1 to TRBJ1-2, with no clear D. The CDR3 extends over 12 amino acids. With 0 bases removed from V and 2 bases from J, the gap between germline ends came to 2 bases. Germline V gene sequence: CDR1 SGHRS, CDR2 YFSETQ. The CDR3 loop is CASSLENYGYTF. CDR3 nucleotide sequence: TGCGCCAGCAGCTTGGAAAACTATGGCTACACCTTC.

The V gene is TRBV21-1, the J gene TRBJ1-1; the D call of TRBD1 is as the table states it, not checked on the DNA. TRBV21-1 is classified as a pseudogene. The CDR3 is 17 amino acids. CDR3 coding DNA: TGTGCCAGCAGCACGCAAAGGGGAGGCAGGGGGCTATCTGAAGCTTTCTTT. Protein sequence: CASSTQRGGRGLSEAFF.

V is TRBV27 and J is TRBJ1-2, with a tentative D call TRBD1 (6 bases). CDR1 and CDR2 from the germline V gene are MNHEY and SMNVEV (reference sequence). V was trimmed by 6 bases and J by 3 bases, leaving 11 bases between them. This CDR3 contains 13 residues. The CDR3 DNA follows: TGTGCCAGCAGCCGTGGGACACACTATGGCTACACCTTC. Amino acid sequence: CASSRGTHYGYTF.

This rearrangement joins TRBV7-3 to TRBJ2-1; 7 bases fit TRBD2. Germline-derived CDR1 and CDR2 are SGHTA and FQGTGA. CDR3 length: 16 residues. The ends lost 6 bases at V and 9 bases at J; junction bases unmatched: 17. The CDR3: CASSPMATSPPSEQFF. Written as DNA, the CDR3 is TGTGCCAGCAGTCCAATGGCGACTAGCCCCCCGAGTGAGCAGTTCTTC.

The chain couples TRBV7-9 to TRBJ1-1; the D is unclear. Germline CDR1 is SEHNR and CDR2 is FQNEAQ (reference sequence). This CDR3 is 12 amino acids long. The ends were cut back, 1 base at V and 10 bases at J, with 10 bases in the middle. CDR3 coding DNA: TGTGCCAGCAGCTTAGTCGTGGCGGGAGCTTTCTTT. This sequence encodes CASSLVVAGAFF.

In its sample, this clone was seen once. The chain is built from TRBV27 and TRBJ1-2; D might be TRBD1 (5 bases). V was pared by 0 bases and J by 0 bases, with 11 bases between. The CDR3 totals 16 residues. CDR1 MNHEY and CDR2 SMNVEV come from the germline V gene (reference sequence). The CDR3 DNA reads as TGTGCCAGCAGTTTATCTACAGGATTAGCTAACTATGGCTACACCTTC. This translates into CASSLSTGLANYGYTF.

This clone was detected only once. The rearrangement joins TRBV6-1 to TRBJ1-4, with a possible D match to TRBD1 (6 bases). The V and J ends lost 6 bases and 1 base respectively, with 15 bases between them. Germline V gene lookup returns CDR1 MNHNS and CDR2 SASEGT. The CDR3 loop spans 16 amino acids. CDR3 protein: CASSEQFRGTNEKLFF. The CDR3 bases are TGTGCCAGCAGCGAACAATTCAGGGGAACTAATGAAAAACTGTTTTTT.

The chain recombines TRBV27 with TRBJ2-5; TRBD2 matches 8 bases. This CDR3 comprises 15 residues. Per germline, CDR1 MNHEY and CDR2 SMNVEV (reference sequence). The V and J ends lost 3 bases and 4 bases, in that order; junction bases with no gene match: 7. The DNA for the CDR3 is TGTGCCAGCAGTTTTCGTGACGGGAGGGGAGAGACCCAGTACTTC. The encoded protein is CASSFRDGRGETQYF.

The DNA for the CDR3 is TGCGCCAGCAGCCAATCAGGGGGCAGGATTGAAAAACTGTTTTTT. This translates into CASSQSGGRIEKLFF. The chain is built from TRBV4-1 and TRBJ1-4, with TRBD1 identical over 8 bases. The CDR3 length is 15 residues. V was clipped by 2 bases and J by 7 bases; unmatched bases: 6. CDR1 and CDR2 from the germline V gene are MGHRA and YSYEKL.

The rearrangement uses TRBV5-1 and TRBJ1-1, with D maybe TRBD1 (5 bases). The ends were cut back, 0 bases at V and 11 bases at J, with 20 bases in the middle. The CDR3 has 15 residues. Per germline, CDR1 SGHRS and CDR2 YFSETQ. Here the CDR3 DNA reads TGCGCCAGCAGCTTGGATCCGGCAGGCGCGGACAAGGCTTTCTTT. Its protein product is CASSLDPAGADKAFF.

This chain links TRBV29-1 with TRBJ2-3; D might be TRBD2 (6 bases). Trimming took off 6 bases at V and 6 bases at J, with 13 bases between the two ends. CDR1 and CDR2 (germline): SQVTM, ANQGSEA. The CDR3 is 12 residues long. For the CDR3, the DNA is TGCAGCGTAGGGTACGGAGGGGATACGCAGTATTTT. Translating gives CSVGYGGDTQYF.

V gene TRBV5-1 combines with J gene TRBJ1-2; 8 bases are a match to TRBD1. The J segment lost 6 bases and the V segment lost 4 bases, leaving 8 bases of the junction unmatched. Germline assignment: CDR1 SGHRS and CDR2 YFSETQ. This CDR3 is 14 amino acids long. The CDR3 nucleotides are TGCGCCAGCAGCACACCGACAGGGGAGGATGGCTACACCTTC. Translating it yields CASSTPTGEDGYTF.

This chain links TRBV7-3 with TRBJ2-2, with a possible D match to TRBD1 (6 bases). The CDR3 totals 14 residues. CDR1 and CDR2 from the germline V gene are SGHTA and FQGTGA. Deletions cut 5 bases from V and 3 bases from J, with 10 bases between. CDR3 region: CASSTQGYTGELFF. The CDR3 DNA is TGTGCCAGCAGCACACAGGGTTACACCGGGGAGCTGTTTTTT.

The V gene is TRBV4-1, the J gene TRBJ2-7; 8 bases are a match to TRBD1. V lost 4 bases, J lost 5 bases, and 10 bases stayed unmatched. The CDR3 is 15 residues long. The germline CDR1 and CDR2 sequences are MGHRA and YSYEKL. CDR3 amino acids: CASSPTTGEFDEQYF. CDR3 DNA: TGCGCCAGCAGCCCGACGACAGGGGAGTTCGACGAGCAGTACTTC.

The chain is built from TRBV29-1 and TRBJ2-7; 9 nucleotides align to TRBD1. The germline V gene encodes CDR1 SQVTM and CDR2 ANQGSEA. The CDR3 has 14 amino acids. With V trimmed by 1 base and J by 2 bases, 3 bases remained unmatched. The CDR3 DNA is TGCAGCGTTGAAGGGACAGGGGAACCCTACGAGCAGTACTTC. This gives the protein CSVEGTGEPYEQYF.

The chain joins TRBV10-2 to TRBJ1-5, with D possibly matching TRBD1 (5 bases). CDR1 is WSHSY, CDR2 SAAADI, per germline. The CDR3 spans 14 residues. The V end lost 3 bases, the J end lost 5 bases, and 11 bases lay between the germline ends. CDR3 coding DNA: TGCGCCAGCAGTGACGGACGGGGCTATCAGCCCCAGCATTTT. Amino acids: CASSDGRGYQPQHF.

The V gene is TRBV10-3, the J gene TRBJ2-7; 13 bases fit TRBD2. In germline, CDR1 is ENHRY, CDR2 SYGVKD. J was trimmed by 7 bases and V by 4 bases; bases with no gene match: 10. CDR3 length: 16 residues. CDR3 bases: TGTGCCATCAGTGGTCGGACTAGCGGGGGCACCCCGGAGCAGTACTTC. Amino acids: CAISGRTSGGTPEQYF.

V and J are TRBV4-1 and TRBJ2-7, with 13 bases lining up with TRBD2. V shed 0 bases, J shed 5 bases, and the junction held 4 bases outside the gene matches. The CDR3 extends over 16 amino acids. Germline-derived CDR1 and CDR2 are MGHRA and YSYEKL. The CDR3 DNA sequence: TGCGCCAGCAGCCAAGAGGTACTAGCGGGGGGGAACGAGCAGTACTTC. Translating it yields CASSQEVLAGGNEQYF.